The text below deals with one T cell receptor (beta chain). Germline-derived CDR1 and CDR2 are SGHRS and YFSETQ. The CDR3 contains 15 residues. The V segment lost 4 bases and the J segment 5 bases; nucleotides outside the gene matches: 11. The data derive from a study of shared clonotypes between healthy human individuals. The method was immunoSEQ multiplex PCR; TCRdb's version includes in-frame clones alone and lacks a portion of them. This table has millions of clones, more than 80% appearing once. CD45RA+ naive and CD45RA-negative memory subsets were separated from CD4+ cells. Sample: naive CD4+ T cells sorted from blood. As for subset: CD45RA+ positively selected. The receptor was derived from a man aged 18 to 29 in good health. V is TRBV5-1 and J is TRBJ2-7, with 8 bases that match TRBD1. CDR3: CASSQAGQGWNEQYF. Here the CDR3 DNA reads TGCGCCAGCAGCCAGGCAGGACAGGGTTGGAACGAGCAGTACTTC.